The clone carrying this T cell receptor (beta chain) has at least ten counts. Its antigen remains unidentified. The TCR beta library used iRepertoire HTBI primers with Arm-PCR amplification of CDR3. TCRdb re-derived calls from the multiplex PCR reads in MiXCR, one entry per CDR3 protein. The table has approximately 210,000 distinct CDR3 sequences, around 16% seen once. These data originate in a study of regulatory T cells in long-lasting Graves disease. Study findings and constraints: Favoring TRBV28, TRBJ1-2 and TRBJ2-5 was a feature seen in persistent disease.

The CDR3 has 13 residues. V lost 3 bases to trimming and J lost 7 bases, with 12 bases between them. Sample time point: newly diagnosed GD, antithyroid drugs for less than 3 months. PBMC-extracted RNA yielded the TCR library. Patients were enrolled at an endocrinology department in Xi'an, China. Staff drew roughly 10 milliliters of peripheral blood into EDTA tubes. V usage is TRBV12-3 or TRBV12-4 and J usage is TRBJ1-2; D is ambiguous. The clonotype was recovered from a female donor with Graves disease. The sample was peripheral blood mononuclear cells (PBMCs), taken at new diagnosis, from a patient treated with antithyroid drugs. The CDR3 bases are TGTGCCAGCAGTTTCGGGCAGCCAACTGGCTACACCTTC. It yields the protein CASSFGQPTGYTF.